This TCR beta chain was identified in a study of cytomegalovirus exposure and HLA in healthy donors. Study-wide results and caveats: The productive fraction for most TCR beta V segments was about 87% or about 30% in an earlier analysis. It was in a later analysis that TCR association rates were seen to vary by HLA locus, highest for DRB1 and lowest for HLA-C. Cytomegalovirus association was listed for 150 to 200 TCR beta chains. Using a false discovery rate of 0.05, a later analysis showed that roughly 16,000 TCR beta sequences were associated with HLA alleles.

This clone has just a few counts. The target antigen is unknown. CDR3 size: 13 residues. Per germline, CDR1 SGHTA and CDR2 FQGNSA. With 5 bases removed from V and 7 bases from J, the gap between germline ends came to 14 bases. PCR employed 60 Vbeta and 13 Jbeta primers. TCRdb keeps only in-frame clones here, not all; method: immunoSEQ multiplex PCR. The sample has roughly 140,000 clones; roughly 79% are singletons. This clonotype was obtained from a woman aged 30 to 39 in good health and CMV-seronegative. Specimen: PBMCs. The chain employs TRBV7-2 and TRBJ1-1, with D possibly TRBD1 on 5 matching bases. This CDR3 reads CASSPKWGGEAFF. The CDR3 nucleotides are TGTGCCAGCAGCCCTAAATGGGGCGGTGAAGCTTTCTTT.